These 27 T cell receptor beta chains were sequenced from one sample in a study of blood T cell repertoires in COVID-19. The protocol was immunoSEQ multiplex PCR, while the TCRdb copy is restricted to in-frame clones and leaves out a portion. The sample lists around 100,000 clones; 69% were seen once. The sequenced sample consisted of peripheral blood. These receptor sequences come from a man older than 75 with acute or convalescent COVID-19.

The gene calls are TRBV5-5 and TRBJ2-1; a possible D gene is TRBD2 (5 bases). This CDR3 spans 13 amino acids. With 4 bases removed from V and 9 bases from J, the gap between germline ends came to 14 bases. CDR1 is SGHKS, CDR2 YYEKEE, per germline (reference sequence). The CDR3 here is CASSLAANGEQFF. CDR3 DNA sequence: TGTGCCAGCAGCCTAGCCGCTAATGGTGAGCAGTTCTTC.

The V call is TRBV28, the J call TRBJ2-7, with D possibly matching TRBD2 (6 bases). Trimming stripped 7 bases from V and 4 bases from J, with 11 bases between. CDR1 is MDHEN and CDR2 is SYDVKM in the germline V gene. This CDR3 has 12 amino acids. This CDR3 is CASTAGRYEQYF. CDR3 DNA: TGTGCCAGCACCGCCGGGAGATACGAGCAGTACTTC.

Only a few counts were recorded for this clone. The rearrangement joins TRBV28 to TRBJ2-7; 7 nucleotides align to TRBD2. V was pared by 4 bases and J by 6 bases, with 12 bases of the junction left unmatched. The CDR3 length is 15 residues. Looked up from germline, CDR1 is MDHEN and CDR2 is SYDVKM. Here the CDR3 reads CASSSRTRAQIEQYF. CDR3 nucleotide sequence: TGTGCCAGCAGTTCGCGGACTAGGGCCCAGATCGAGCAGTACTTC.

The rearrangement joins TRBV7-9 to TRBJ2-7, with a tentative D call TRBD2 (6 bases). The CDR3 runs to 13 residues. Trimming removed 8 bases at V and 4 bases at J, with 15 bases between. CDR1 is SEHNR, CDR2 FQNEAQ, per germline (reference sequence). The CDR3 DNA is TGTGCCAGCGGTCAGGAGGGAGGATACGAGCAGTACTTC. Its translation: CASGQEGGYEQYF.

CDR3 nucleotide sequence: TGTGCCAGCAGCCAGGGGCCGGACTATGGCTACACCTTC. Translated: CASSQGPDYGYTF. The chain joins TRBV6-5 to TRBJ1-2; a possible D gene is TRBD1 (6 bases). The CDR3 has 13 amino acids. CDR1 MNHEY and CDR2 SVGAGI come from the germline V gene. Trimming stripped 6 bases from V and 3 bases from J, with 11 bases between.

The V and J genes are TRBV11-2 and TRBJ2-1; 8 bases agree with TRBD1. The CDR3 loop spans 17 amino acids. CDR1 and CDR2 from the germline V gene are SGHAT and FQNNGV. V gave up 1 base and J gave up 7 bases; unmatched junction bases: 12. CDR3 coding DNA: TGTGCCAGCAGCTTAGGCCAGGGGGCGTCAATACGGAATGAGCAGTTCTTC. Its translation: CASSLGQGASIRNEQFF.

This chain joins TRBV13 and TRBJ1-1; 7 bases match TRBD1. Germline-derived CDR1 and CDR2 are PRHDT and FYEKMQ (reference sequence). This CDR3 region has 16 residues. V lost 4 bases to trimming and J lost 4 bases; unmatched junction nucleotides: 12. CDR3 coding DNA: TGTGCCAGCAGCTCCCGACAGGGCGGCCCGGCCACTGAAGCTTTCTTT. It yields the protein CASSSRQGGPATEAFF.

CDR3: CASSTDWTEETQYF. CDR3 coding DNA: TGTGCCAGCAGCACGGACTGGACCGAAGAGACCCAGTACTTC. The rearrangement uses TRBV5-4 and TRBJ2-5, with a possible D match to TRBD2 (5 bases). Germline V gene data show CDR1 as SGHNT and CDR2 as YYREEE (reference sequence). The CDR3 runs 14 residues. The V and J ends lost 4 bases and 3 bases respectively, with 13 bases between them. The whole variable domain, remainder taken from reference TRBV5-4 and TRBJ2-5, is ETGVTQSPTHLIKTRGQQVTLRCSSQSGHNTVSWYQQALGQGPQFIFQYYREEENGRGNFPPRFSGLQFPNYSSELNVNALELDDSALYLCASSTDWTEETQYFGPGTRLLVL.

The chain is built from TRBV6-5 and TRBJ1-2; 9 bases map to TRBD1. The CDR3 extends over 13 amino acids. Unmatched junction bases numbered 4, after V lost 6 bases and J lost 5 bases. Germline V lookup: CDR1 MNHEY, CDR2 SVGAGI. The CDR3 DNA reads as TGTGCCAGCAGCCTCGGGACAGGGTATGGCTACACCTTC. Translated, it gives CASSLGTGYGYTF.

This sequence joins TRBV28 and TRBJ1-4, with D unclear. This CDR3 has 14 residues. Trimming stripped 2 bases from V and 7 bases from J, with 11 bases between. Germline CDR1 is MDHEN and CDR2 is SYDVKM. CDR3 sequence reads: CASSLIPGGEKLFF. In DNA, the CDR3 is TGTGCCAGCAGTTTAATCCCCGGCGGTGAAAAACTGTTTTTT.

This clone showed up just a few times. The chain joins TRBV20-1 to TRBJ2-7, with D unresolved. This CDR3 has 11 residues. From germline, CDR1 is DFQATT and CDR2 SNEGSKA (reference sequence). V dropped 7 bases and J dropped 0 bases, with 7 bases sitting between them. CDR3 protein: CSVPGSYEQYF. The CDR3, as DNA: TGCAGTGTTCCCGGCTCCTACGAGCAGTACTTC.

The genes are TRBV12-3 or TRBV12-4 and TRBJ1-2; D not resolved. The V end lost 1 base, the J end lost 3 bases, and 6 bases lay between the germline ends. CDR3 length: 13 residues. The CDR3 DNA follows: TGTGCCAGCAGTTTAGGGGGAGACTATGGCTACACCTTC. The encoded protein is CASSLGGDYGYTF.

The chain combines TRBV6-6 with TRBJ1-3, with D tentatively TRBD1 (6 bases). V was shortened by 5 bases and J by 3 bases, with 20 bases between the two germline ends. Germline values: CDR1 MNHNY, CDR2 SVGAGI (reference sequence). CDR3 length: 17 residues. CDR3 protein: CASSQWTAGPFGNTIYF. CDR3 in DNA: TGTGCCAGCAGTCAATGGACAGCGGGACCCTTTGGAAACACCATATATTTT.

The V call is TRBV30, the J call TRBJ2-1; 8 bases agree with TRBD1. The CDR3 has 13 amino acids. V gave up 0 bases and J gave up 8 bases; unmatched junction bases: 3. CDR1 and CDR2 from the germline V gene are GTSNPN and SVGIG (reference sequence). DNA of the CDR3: TGTGCCTGGAGTGTACTCAGGGGGCATGAGCAGTTCTTC. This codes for CAWSVLRGHEQFF. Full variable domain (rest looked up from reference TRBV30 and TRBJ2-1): SQTIHQWPATLVQPVGSPLSLECTVEGTSNPNLYWYRQAAGRGLQLLFYSVGIGQISSEVPQNLSASRPQDRQFILSSKKLLLSDSGFYLCAWSVLRGHEQFFGPGTRLTVL.

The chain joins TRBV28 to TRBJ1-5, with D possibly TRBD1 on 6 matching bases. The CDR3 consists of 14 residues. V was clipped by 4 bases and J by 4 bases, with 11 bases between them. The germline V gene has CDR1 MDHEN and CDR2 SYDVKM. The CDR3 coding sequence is TGTGCCAGCAGTTCCCGGGACATAAATCAGCCCCAGCATTTT. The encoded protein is CASSSRDINQPQHF.

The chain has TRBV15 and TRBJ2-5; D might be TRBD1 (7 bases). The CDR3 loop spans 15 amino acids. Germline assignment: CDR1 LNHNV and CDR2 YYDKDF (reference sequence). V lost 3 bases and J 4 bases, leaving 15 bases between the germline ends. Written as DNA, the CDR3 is TGTGCCACCAGCAGGGGAGTCCAGGGGGGAGAGACCCAGTACTTC. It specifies CATSRGVQGGETQYF.

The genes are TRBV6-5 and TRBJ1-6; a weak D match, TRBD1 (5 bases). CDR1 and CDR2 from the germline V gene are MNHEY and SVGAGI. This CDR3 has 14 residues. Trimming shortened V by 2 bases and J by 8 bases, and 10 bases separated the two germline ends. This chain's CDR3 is CASSYGQGYSPLHF. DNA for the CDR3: TGTGCCAGCAGTTACGGGCAGGGCTATTCACCCCTCCACTTT.

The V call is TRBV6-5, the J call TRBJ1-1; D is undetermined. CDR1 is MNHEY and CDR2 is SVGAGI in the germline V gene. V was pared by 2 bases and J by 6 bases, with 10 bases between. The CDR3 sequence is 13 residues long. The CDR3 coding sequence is TGTGCCAGCAGTTACCCCGGGGTTGCTGAAGCTTTCTTT. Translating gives CASSYPGVAEAFF.

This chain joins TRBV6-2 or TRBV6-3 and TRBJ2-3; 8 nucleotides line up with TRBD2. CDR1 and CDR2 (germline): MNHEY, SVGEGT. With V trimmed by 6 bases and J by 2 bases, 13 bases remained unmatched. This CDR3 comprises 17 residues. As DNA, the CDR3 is TGTGCCAGCAGCCCCGGCGAGTTAGCGGGGCTCACAGATACGCAGTATTTT. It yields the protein CASSPGELAGLTDTQYF.

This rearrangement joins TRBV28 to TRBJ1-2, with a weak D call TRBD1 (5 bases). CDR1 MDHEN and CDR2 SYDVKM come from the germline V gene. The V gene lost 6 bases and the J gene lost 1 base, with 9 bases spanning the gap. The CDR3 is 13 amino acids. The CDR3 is CASSIGHNYGYTF. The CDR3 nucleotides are TGTGCCAGCAGCATTGGACATAACTATGGCTACACCTTC.

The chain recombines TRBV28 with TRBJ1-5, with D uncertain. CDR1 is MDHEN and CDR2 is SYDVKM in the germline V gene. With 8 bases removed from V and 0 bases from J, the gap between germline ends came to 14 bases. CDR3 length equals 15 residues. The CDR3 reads CASGQTSYSNQPQHF. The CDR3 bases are TGTGCCAGCGGGCAGACGAGCTATAGCAATCAGCCCCAGCATTTT.

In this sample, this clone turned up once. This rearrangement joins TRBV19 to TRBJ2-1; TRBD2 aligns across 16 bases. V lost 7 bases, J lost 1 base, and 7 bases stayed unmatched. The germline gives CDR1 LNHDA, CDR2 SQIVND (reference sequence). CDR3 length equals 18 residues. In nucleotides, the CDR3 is TGTGCCAGTACCCCCGGGACTAGCGGGGGGGGGTCCTACAATGAGCAGTTCTTC. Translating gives CASTPGTSGGGSYNEQFF.

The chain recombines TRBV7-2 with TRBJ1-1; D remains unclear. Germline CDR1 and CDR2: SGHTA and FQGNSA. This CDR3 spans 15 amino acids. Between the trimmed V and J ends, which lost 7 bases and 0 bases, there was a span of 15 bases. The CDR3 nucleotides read TGTGCCAGCATCCCCACGGGATATTTGAACACTGAAGCTTTCTTT. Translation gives CASIPTGYLNTEAFF.

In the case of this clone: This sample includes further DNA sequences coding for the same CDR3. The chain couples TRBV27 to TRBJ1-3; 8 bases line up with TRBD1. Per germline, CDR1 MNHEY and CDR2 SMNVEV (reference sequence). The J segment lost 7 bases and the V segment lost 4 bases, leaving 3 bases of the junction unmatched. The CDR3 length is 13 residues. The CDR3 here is CASSSQGGNTIYF. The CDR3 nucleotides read TGTGCCAGCAGTTCACAGGGGGGTAACACCATATATTTT.

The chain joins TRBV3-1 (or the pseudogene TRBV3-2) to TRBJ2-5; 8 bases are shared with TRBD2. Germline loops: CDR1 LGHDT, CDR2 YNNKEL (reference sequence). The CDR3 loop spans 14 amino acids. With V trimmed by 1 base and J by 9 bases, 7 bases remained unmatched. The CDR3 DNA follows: TGTGCCAGCAGCCAAGGAAGCTCGGGGGGGGCCCAGTACTTC. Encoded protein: CASSQGSSGGAQYF.

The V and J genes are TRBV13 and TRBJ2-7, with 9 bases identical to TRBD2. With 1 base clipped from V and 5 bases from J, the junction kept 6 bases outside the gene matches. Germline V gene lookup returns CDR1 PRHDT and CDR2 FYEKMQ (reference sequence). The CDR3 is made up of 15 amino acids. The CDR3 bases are TGTGCCAGCAGCTTAGTGATAGCGGGAGCCCACGAGCAGTACTTC. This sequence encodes CASSLVIAGAHEQYF. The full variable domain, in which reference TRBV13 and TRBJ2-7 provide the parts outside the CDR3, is AAGVIQSPRHLIKEKRETATLKCYPIPRHDTVYWYQQGPGQDPQFLISFYEKMQSDKGSIPDRFSAQQFSDYHSELNMSSLELGDSALYFCASSLVIAGAHEQYFGPGTRLTVT.

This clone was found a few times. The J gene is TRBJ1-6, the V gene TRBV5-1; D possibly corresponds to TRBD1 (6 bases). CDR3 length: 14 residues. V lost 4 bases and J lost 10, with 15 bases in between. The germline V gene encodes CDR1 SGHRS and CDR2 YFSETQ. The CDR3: CASSPTGNASPLHF. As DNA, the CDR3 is TGCGCCAGCAGCCCCACAGGGAACGCGTCACCCCTCCACTTT.